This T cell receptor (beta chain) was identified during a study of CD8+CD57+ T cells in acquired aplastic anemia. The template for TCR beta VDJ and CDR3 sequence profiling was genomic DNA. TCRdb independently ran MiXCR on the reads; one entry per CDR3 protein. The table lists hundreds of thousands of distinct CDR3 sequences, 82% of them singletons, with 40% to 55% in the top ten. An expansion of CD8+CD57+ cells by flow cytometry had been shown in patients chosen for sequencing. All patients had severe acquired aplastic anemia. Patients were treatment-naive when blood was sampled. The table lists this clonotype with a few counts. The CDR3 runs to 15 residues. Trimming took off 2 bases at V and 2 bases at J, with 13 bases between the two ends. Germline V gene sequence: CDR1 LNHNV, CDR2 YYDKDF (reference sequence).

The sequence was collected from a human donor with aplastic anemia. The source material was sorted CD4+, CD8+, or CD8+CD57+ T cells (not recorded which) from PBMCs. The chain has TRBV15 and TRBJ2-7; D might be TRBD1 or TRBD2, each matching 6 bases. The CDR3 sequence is CATSRMRDTTYEQYF. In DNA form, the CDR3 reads TGTGCCACCAGCAGAATGCGGGACACAACCTACGAGCAGTACTTC.